This TCR beta chain is drawn from a study of blood T cell repertoires in COVID-19. What the recovered Cohort 3 donors had was two negative PCRs, clearance, or symptom resolution. This clone appeared a single time. Repertoires were generated with immunoSEQ multiplex PCR, while TCRdb's copy carries only in-frame clones and drops some. Among about 160,000 clones listed, about 88% were seen once. Trimming took 2 bases from V and 5 from J, leaving 9 bases between them. Germline V gene data show CDR1 as SGHAT and CDR2 as FQNNGV. The CDR3 consists of 13 residues. The sequence was obtained from a woman aged 45-65 years who had recovered from COVID-19. Sequenced: PBMCs or T cells enriched from blood (not recorded which). The chain links TRBV11-2 to TRBJ1-2; the D is unclear. The CDR3 sequence: CASSLSSEYGYTF. The DNA of the CDR3 is TGTGCCAGCAGCTTAAGTTCAGAATATGGCTACACCTTC.